These 28 T cell receptor beta chains were all obtained from the same sample, sequenced in a study of read filtering for tumor transcriptome and immune sequencing. Molecular barcoded adaptors covering alpha/delta and beta/gamma chains were used on roughly 400 ng RNA. TCRdb called the reads again in MiXCR, with one record for every CDR3 protein. Of 85,000 or so distinct CDR3 sequences listed, roughly an eighth are singletons. The specimen was a population of CD138-negative cells sorted from bone marrow. These receptor sequences come from a donor at least 40 years old with multiple myeloma.

This clonotype was detected many times. The V and J genes are TRBV5-4 and TRBJ2-1; TRBD2 agrees at 14 bases. This CDR3 has 16 residues. CDR1 is SGHNT and CDR2 is YYREEE in the germline V gene (reference sequence). J gave up 8 bases and V 0 bases, and 4 bases lay outside the gene matches. CDR3 in amino acids: CASSLGGLAGVYEQFF. The DNA of the CDR3 is TGTGCCAGCAGCTTGGGGGGACTAGCGGGAGTATATGAGCAGTTCTTC.

A remark on this clonotype: A far larger clone lies a single base away; this is likely a read error. The rearrangement links TRBV7-3 to TRBJ2-1, with D tentatively TRBD2 (5 bases). V lost 4 bases, J lost 4 bases, and 14 bases lay in between. Per germline, CDR1 SGHTA and CDR2 FQGTGA. This CDR3 has 15 amino acids. The CDR3 DNA is TGTGCCAGCAGCTCGACCTCCGGGATTTACAATGAGCAGTTCTTC. It encodes CASSSTSGIYNEQFF.

This clonotype showed up many times. J is TRBJ2-3 and V is TRBV4-1, with 10 bases matching TRBD2. The V gene's germline CDR1 is MGHRA and CDR2 YSYEKL. Germline trimming cut 1 base from V and 2 bases from J; bases unmatched to any gene: 3. The CDR3 is 16 amino acids. The DNA of the CDR3 is TGCGCCAGCAGCCAAGGGACTAGCGGACACACAGATACGCAGTATTTT. Its protein product is CASSQGTSGHTDTQYF.

This clonotype was observed many times. The genes are TRBV10-3 and TRBJ2-5; the match to TRBD1 covers 8 bases. CDR1 and CDR2 from the germline V gene are ENHRY and SYGVKD. J was trimmed by 5 bases and V by 6 bases; bases with no gene match: 2. The CDR3 is 12 residues long. The CDR3, as DNA: TGTGCCATCAGCGGACAGGGTGAGACCCAGTACTTC. Protein product: CAISGQGETQYF.

The gene calls are TRBV7-9 and TRBJ2-5; D perhaps matches TRBD2 (6 bases). V lost 5 bases and J lost 7, with 17 bases in between. The CDR3 contains 14 residues. Germline V gives CDR1 SEHNR, CDR2 FQNEAQ (reference sequence). CDR3 bases: TGTGCCAGCAGCCCCGGGGGAGTGAGGGGGACCCAGTACTTC. Protein: CASSPGGVRGTQYF.

Remarks on this clonotype: A much larger clonotype is one base distant, so this may be a read error. No conserved phenylalanine or tryptophan is present at the end of the CDR3, so a read error is the likely explanation. This sequence joins TRBV5-1 and TRBJ2-7; D might be TRBD1 or TRBD2, each matching 5 bases. Germline V lookup: CDR1 SGHRS, CDR2 YFSETQ. V lost 4 bases and J lost 4, with 9 bases in between. The length of the CDR3 is 12 residues. DNA for the CDR3: TGCGCCAGCAGCGGGACCACGTACGAGCAGTACCTC. Translating it yields CASSGTTYEQYL.

Comments on this clonotype: A much larger clonotype is one base distant, so this may be a read error. Without the conserved terminal phenylalanine or tryptophan, this CDR3 likely stems from a read error. V usage is TRBV6-5 and J usage is TRBJ1-5, with D uncertain. The ends were cut back, 5 bases at V and 4 bases at J, with 3 bases in the middle. Germline CDR1 and CDR2: MNHEY and SVGAGI. This CDR3 comprises 11 residues. This CDR3 is CASSTNQPQHL. As DNA, the CDR3 is TGTGCCAGCAGTACGAATCAGCCCCAGCATCTT.

This clonotype appeared many times. The rearrangement uses TRBV5-1 and TRBJ2-1, with D possibly TRBD1 on 6 matching bases. This CDR3 has 13 residues. Germline V lookup: CDR1 SGHRS, CDR2 YFSETQ. V dropped 7 bases and J dropped 4 bases, with 12 bases sitting between them. The CDR3 DNA is TGCGCCAGCGCTCGGGACACTTACAATGAGCAGTTCTTC. Amino acid sequence: CASARDTYNEQFF.

This clonotype has at least ten counts. V usage is TRBV19 and J usage is TRBJ1-4; TRBD1 might be the D (6 bases). Germline V CDR1 and CDR2: LNHDA, SQIVND (reference sequence). V was pared by 6 bases and J by 3 bases, with 14 bases between. CDR3 length: 15 residues. The DNA for the CDR3 is TGTGCCAGTAGACCTAACAGGGCCTCTAATGAAAAACTGTTTTTT. This translates into CASRPNRASNEKLFF.

This clonotype occurred many times. The V call is TRBV11-2, the J call TRBJ2-5, with D maybe TRBD2 (6 bases). V gave up 5 bases and J gave up 0 bases, with 13 bases separating them. The germline V gene has CDR1 SGHAT and CDR2 FQNNGV. The length of the CDR3 is 15 residues. The CDR3 is CASSPQRDYQETQYF. Here the CDR3 DNA reads TGTGCCAGCAGCCCGCAAAGGGACTACCAAGAGACCCAGTACTTC.

This clonotype came up many times. V is TRBV28 and J is TRBJ1-2; no firm D call. CDR3 length: 15 amino acids. Germline V CDR1 and CDR2: MDHEN, SYDVKM. V lost 5 bases and J 0 bases, leaving 13 bases between the germline ends. The CDR3 sequence: CASSPWTDTNYGYTF. CDR3 DNA: TGTGCCAGCAGTCCTTGGACGGATACTAACTATGGCTACACCTTC.

This clonotype was counted ten times or more. The V call is TRBV27, the J call TRBJ1-2; 7 bases map to TRBD1. Germline-derived CDR1 and CDR2 are MNHEY and SMNVEV (reference sequence). The length of the CDR3 is 15 residues. J was trimmed by 3 bases and V by 6 bases; bases with no gene match: 10. In nucleotides, the CDR3 is TGTGCCAGCAGACTAACGACAGGGTGGCACTATGGCTACACCTTC. Translation gives CASRLTTGWHYGYTF.

This clonotype has only a few counts. A much larger clone lies a single base off, so this may be a read error. The genes are TRBV3-1 and TRBJ1-6; a possible D gene is TRBD1 (5 bases). The CDR3 is made up of 14 amino acids. CDR1 is LGHDT and CDR2 is YNNKEL in the germline V gene (reference sequence). For the CDR3, the DNA is TGTGCCGGCAGCCAAGGGCAGGGCGGTTCACCCCTCCACTTT. This translates into CAGSQGQGGSPLHF.

This clonotype was seen many times. V usage is TRBV5-1 and J usage is TRBJ2-5; the D gene could be TRBD1 or TRBD2 (5 bases each). V was cut by 4 bases and J by 1 base, with 11 bases left in between. Germline V gives CDR1 SGHRS, CDR2 YFSETQ. This CDR3 contains 14 residues. CDR3 nucleotides: TGCGCCAGCAGCGTAGGGGAGACCCAAGAGACCCAGTACTTC. As protein: CASSVGETQETQYF.

This clonotype was picked up many times. V usage is TRBV24-1 and J usage is TRBJ2-2; possibly TRBD1 for D (5 bases). With 5 bases removed from V and 6 bases from J, the gap between germline ends came to 9 bases. Germline V gene sequence: CDR1 KGHDR, CDR2 SFDVKD. The CDR3 spans 13 residues. In DNA form, the CDR3 reads TGTGCCACCAGTGCAGGGTGGGCCGGGGAGCTGTTTTTT. Translation: CATSAGWAGELFF.

The rearrangement links TRBV20-1 to TRBJ2-3; D not certain. The ends were cut back, 1 base at V and 4 bases at J, with 15 bases in the middle. This CDR3 comprises 15 residues. CDR1 is DFQATT and CDR2 is SNEGSKA in the germline V gene (reference sequence). In nucleotides, the CDR3 is TGCAGTGCTAGAGTGGCTAGTCTAAGCGCAGATACGCAGTATTTT. Protein: CSARVASLSADTQYF.

This clonotype came up many times. A read error may explain this, as a much larger clone is one base away. The chain uses TRBV20-1 and TRBJ2-1, with 10 bases matching TRBD2. This CDR3 is 15 amino acids long. Looked up from germline, CDR1 is DFQATT and CDR2 is SNEGSKA (reference sequence). CDR3 DNA: TGCAGTGCTCGCAGGACTAGCGGAGGCTACAATGGGCAGTTCTTC. Its translation: CSARRTSGGYNGQFF.

This clonotype was recorded many times. The chain has TRBV30 and TRBJ2-1, with 8 bases aligning to TRBD1. CDR3 length equals 14 residues. The V and J ends lost 0 bases and 8 bases, in that order; junction bases with no gene match: 6. Germline V gene data show CDR1 as GTSNPN and CDR2 as SVGIG (reference sequence). CDR3 coding DNA: TGTGCCTGGAGTGTAAACAGGGGGTTCGATGAGCAGTTCTTC. It is translated as CAWSVNRGFDEQFF.

This clonotype occurred many times. The genes are TRBV20-1 and TRBJ2-3; 11 bases agree with TRBD2. The CDR3 is made up of 17 amino acids. Germline V lookup: CDR1 DFQATT, CDR2 SNEGSKA (reference sequence). Losses at the gene ends were 0 bases for V and 4 bases for J; bases not matched to a gene: 9. Written as DNA, the CDR3 is TGCAGTGCTAGAGATATAGCGGGAGGGCCGTTTGCAGATACGCAGTATTTT. This translates into CSARDIAGGPFADTQYF.

This clonotype was seen repeatedly, ten times or more. The chain is built from TRBV10-3 and TRBJ1-4; D is possibly TRBD1 (6 bases). V gave up 7 bases and J gave up 8 bases, with 17 bases separating them. Germline-derived CDR1 and CDR2 are ENHRY and SYGVKD. The length of the CDR3 is 14 residues. CDR3 nucleotides: TGTGCCATCAAACAACAGGGCATAGGAGAAAAACTGTTTTTT. Translating gives CAIKQQGIGEKLFF.

Of note for this clonotype: A read error may be the cause here, since a much bigger clone is one base away. The chain is built from TRBV9 and TRBJ2-1; D is ambiguous. The CDR3 covers 16 residues. CDR1 SGDLS and CDR2 YYNGEE come from the germline V gene. CDR3 nucleotide sequence: TGTGCCAGCAGCGTAGCGGATGGCTACTCCTGCAATGAGCAGTTCTTC. Protein sequence: CASSVADGYSCNEQFF.

The genes are TRBV7-3 and TRBJ1-1; D is unclear. Germline V gene data show CDR1 as SGHTA and CDR2 as FQGTGA. This CDR3 contains 13 residues. V lost 3 bases to trimming and J lost 2 bases, with 7 bases between them. In nucleotides, the CDR3 is TGTGCCAGCAGCTTTGATCCCAACACTGAAGCTTTCTTT. This translates into CASSFDPNTEAFF.

This clonotype has a count of ten or more. The gene calls are TRBV7-8 and TRBJ2-5, with D tentatively TRBD1 or TRBD2 (5 bases each). This CDR3 is 16 amino acids long. The germline V gene has CDR1 SGHVS and CDR2 FQNEAQ. V dropped 5 bases and J dropped 1 base, with 17 bases sitting between them. As DNA, the CDR3 is TGTGCCAGCAGCCCTACAGTGGCGAGGGGCCAAGAGACCCAGTACTTC. It encodes CASSPTVARGQETQYF.

This clonotype was counted at least ten times. This rearrangement joins TRBV25-1 to TRBJ2-1; TRBD2 matches 12 bases. The CDR3 spans 17 residues. CDR1 is MGHDK and CDR2 is SYGVNS in the germline V gene. The junction had 9 bases not matched to a gene; V was cut back by 4 bases and J by 5 bases. The CDR3 region has the DNA TGTGCCAGCAGTGGTTGGACTAGCGGGAAGAATGACAATGAGCAGTTCTTC. It translates to CASSGWTSGKNDNEQFF.

Relative to its sample, this clonotype is medium-sized. This CDR3 is CASSNYRGRDNEQFF. CDR3 DNA: TGTGCCAGCAGCAATTACAGGGGGCGGGACAATGAGCAGTTCTTC. This chain uses TRBV11-2 with TRBJ2-1; 9 bases are shared with TRBD1. Germline V lookup: CDR1 SGHAT, CDR2 FQNNGV. The V segment lost 5 bases and the J segment 5 bases; nucleotides outside the gene matches: 7. CDR3 size: 15 residues.

This sequence joins TRBV20-1 and TRBJ2-1, with TRBD2 matching 7 bases. V was pared by 3 bases and J by 5 bases, with 7 bases of the junction left unmatched. The CDR3 is 14 residues long. Germline V lookup: CDR1 DFQATT, CDR2 SNEGSKA (reference sequence). The CDR3 here is CSASRTGGHNEQFF. The CDR3 DNA reads TGCAGTGCTAGTCGGACGGGAGGCCACAATGAGCAGTTCTTC.

This clonotype was recorded a few times. V gene TRBV20-1 combines with J gene TRBJ1-1; D is unresolved. Germline CDR1 DFQATT, CDR2 SNEGSKA (reference sequence). This CDR3 comprises 13 residues. V dropped 4 bases and J dropped 4 bases, with 13 bases sitting between them. CDR3 sequence: CSAIDGMSTEAFF. CDR3 DNA: TGCAGTGCTATCGACGGGATGAGCACTGAAGCTTTCTTT.

This clonotype was seen a few times. One base away lies a much larger clone, so this may be a sequencing read error. V and J are TRBV20-1 and TRBJ1-2; no reliable D call. Germline V CDR1 and CDR2: DFQATT, SNEGSKA (reference sequence). V lost 1 base to trimming and J lost 5 bases, with 11 bases between them. CDR3 length: 13 amino acids. CDR3 residues: CSARGPADYGYTF. The CDR3 nucleotides read TGCAGTGCTAGAGGTCCAGCAGATTATGGCTACACCTTC.